The 11 T cell receptor beta chains below were found in one sample sequenced in a study of blood T cells in healthy people across ages. With a J-beta primer mix and a sample-barcoded 5' primer, a second PCR ran roughly 6 to 12 cycles. MiXCR, run by TCRdb on the 5' RACE reads, gives a single entry per CDR3 protein. The data show around 900,000 distinct CDR3 sequences, roughly 47% seen once. Sequencing was carried out using blood. The receptors come from a woman in her sixties or seventies in good health.

Only a few counts were recorded for this clonotype. The genes are TRBV3-1 and TRBJ2-3, with D possibly called TRBD1 or TRBD2 (7 bases each). With 11 bases removed from V and 7 bases from J, the gap between germline ends came to 19 bases. This CDR3 is 13 amino acids long. Germline V CDR1 and CDR2: LGHDT, YNNKEL (reference sequence). The CDR3 region has the DNA TGTGCCGCGTCAGGGGGACTATTGAATACGCAGTATTTT. It encodes CAASGGLLNTQYF.

The V call is TRBV15, the J call TRBJ1-4; 8 bases align to TRBD1. In germline, CDR1 is LNHNV, CDR2 YYDKDF (reference sequence). After removal of 0 bases from V and 8 bases from J, the junction contained 8 bases not matched to a gene. This CDR3 region has 16 residues. Here the CDR3 DNA reads TGTGCCACCAGCAGAGATCTGGCGACAGGGGTGGAAAAACTGTTTTTT. Protein: CATSRDLATGVEKLFF.

V usage is TRBV3-1 and J usage is TRBJ2-1; D is tentatively TRBD1 or TRBD2 (5 bases each). The CDR3 extends over 15 amino acids. Germline loops: CDR1 LGHDT, CDR2 YNNKEL (reference sequence). The ends were cut back, 4 bases at V and 8 bases at J, with 18 bases in the middle. CDR3 coding DNA: TGTGCCAGCAGCCGGGTCTCCTGGGGGAGTGATGAGCAGTTCTTC. Its protein is CASSRVSWGSDEQFF.

Note on this clonotype: At one end, the junction sequence differs from germline, possibly due to a read error. The chain couples TRBV7-2 to TRBJ2-7; D possibly uses TRBD1 or TRBD2 (5 bases each). In germline, CDR1 is SGHTA, CDR2 FQGNSA. CDR3 length: 14 residues. In DNA, the CDR3 is TGTGCCGGCAGCTTAGTGGGACCCGCCTACGAGCAGTACTTC. Protein sequence: CAGSLVGPAYEQYF.

The chain links TRBV23-1 to TRBJ2-4; 7 positions match TRBD1. The DNA end favors TRBJ2-7, so the J call may be wrong. TRBV23-1 is given ORF status, its function remaining uncertain. The CDR3 covers 15 residues. CDR3 nucleotides: TGCGCCAGGACCAGGAAACAGGGGAATTCCTACGAGCAGTACTTC. Encoded protein: CARTRKQGNSYEQYF.

The sample holds many counts of this clonotype. This sequence joins TRBV10-3 and TRBJ2-5; TRBD2 is a possible D gene (5 bases). CDR1 and CDR2 from the germline V gene are ENHRY and SYGVKD. The CDR3 totals 14 residues. V shed 8 bases and J shed 5 bases, with 18 bases lying between them. The CDR3 here is CAIATPVGEETQYF. The CDR3 nucleotides are TGTGCCATCGCTACCCCTGTGGGAGAGGAGACCCAGTACTTC.

The V gene is TRBV24-1, the J gene TRBJ2-1, with 12 bases that match TRBD2. The junction had 6 bases not matched to a gene; V was cut back by 3 bases and J by 1 base. This CDR3 comprises 18 residues. Germline V lookup: CDR1 KGHDR, CDR2 SFDVKD. The CDR3 bases are TGTGCCACCAGTGATCGACTAGCGGGAGCGCCTTCCTACAATGAGCAGTTCTTC. Its protein product is CATSDRLAGAPSYNEQFF.

The chain links TRBV29-1 to TRBJ2-3, with D possibly matching TRBD1 (6 bases). This CDR3 spans 14 amino acids. The germline gives CDR1 SQVTM, CDR2 ANQGSEA. The germline V and J ends were trimmed by 6 bases and 4 bases, with 17 bases remaining between them. The CDR3 is CSVRAGTTADTQYF. The DNA for the CDR3 is TGCAGCGTCAGGGCCGGGACAACGGCAGATACGCAGTATTTT.

The chain combines TRBV5-6 with TRBJ2-5; 10 bases agree with TRBD2. With 4 bases clipped from V and 4 bases from J, the junction kept 4 bases outside the gene matches. Germline CDR1 is SGHDT and CDR2 is YYEEEE. This CDR3 spans 14 amino acids. CDR3 sequence: CASSKGLAAETQYF. CDR3 nucleotide sequence: TGTGCCAGCAGCAAAGGACTAGCGGCAGAGACCCAGTACTTC.

The V and J genes are TRBV20-1 and TRBJ2-4, with 10 bases that match TRBD2. The DNA end is more similar to TRBJ2-7, so the J call may be wrong. The germline V gene encodes CDR1 DFQATT and CDR2 SNEGSKA (reference sequence). This CDR3 spans 12 amino acids. As DNA, the CDR3 is TGCAGTGTCAAGCGGGAGGGTCGCGAGCAGTACTTC. Translated, it gives CSVKREGREQYF.

Notes on this clonotype: A read error may be the cause here, since a much bigger clone is one base away. The rearrangement uses TRBV19 and TRBJ2-1, with D possibly matching TRBD2 (5 bases). The DNA end favors TRBJ2-7, so the J call may be wrong. This CDR3 region has 17 residues. The germline V gene has CDR1 LNHDA and CDR2 SQIVND (reference sequence). The DNA of the CDR3 is TGTGCCAGTAGCACGGCCTTCGAGGGCGAGCTGAACAATGAGCAGTACTTC. It yields the protein CASSTAFEGELNNEQYF.